The rows below give T cell receptor beta chains drawn from one sample of a study of T cell responses to AZD1222 COVID-19 vaccine. Profiling relied on immunoSEQ multiplex PCR, and the TCRdb table lists in-frame clones only, not all of them. The table shows hundreds of thousands of clones, with approximately 94% occurring only once. The source material was peripheral blood, sampled 28 days after the second AZD1222 dose. The receptors were gathered from an adult who received the AZD1222 COVID-19 vaccine. The CDR3 runs from the conserved cysteine through the conserved F or W. Each record gives: CDR3 length, J gene, D gene, clone size, V gene, CDR3 DNA, CDR3 protein. The D gene is left open where the match is weak. Rows give clone size only sometimes, using once, few, many, or a class for an expanded clone.

>14|TRBJ2-3|.|.|TRBV18
TGTGCCAGCTCACAGGACACTAGCACAGATACGCAGTATTTT
CASSQDTSTDTQYF
>14|TRBJ2-1|.|.|TRBV11-2
TGTGCCAGCAGCTTAGCTCCCCCCTCTCAGGAAGGGTTCTTC
CASSLAPPSQEGFF
>9|TRBJ2-1|TRBD1|.|TRBV27
TGTGCCAGGTGGACAGGGCGGTTCTTC
CARWTGRFF
>14|TRBJ2-4|TRBD1|.|TRBV27
TGTGCCAGCATCGCCCAGGGGGCTAGAAACATTCAGTACTTC
CASIAQGARNIQYF
>15|TRBJ2-7|TRBD1|.|TRBV18
TGTGCCAGCTCCCACGGACAGGGAACCCCGTACGAGCAGTACTTC
CASSHGQGTPYEQYF
>13|TRBJ2-1|.|.|TRBV9
TGTGCCAGCAGCGTGGGTCCTAACAATGAGCAGTTCTTC
CASSVGPNNEQFF
>15|TRBJ1-1|.|.|TRBV6-2/TRBV6-3
TGTGCCAGCAGTTACTCTCGGTTTGGGAACACTGAAGCTTTCTTT
CASSYSRFGNTEAFF
>13|TRBJ2-7|.|once|TRBV5-4
TGTGCCAGCAGCCAGTCAGGACCTTACGAGCAGTACTTC
CASSQSGPYEQYF
>13|TRBJ1-3|.|.|TRBV6-5
TGTGCCAGCAGTTTAAACTCTGGAAACACCATATATTTT
CASSLNSGNTIYF
>14|TRBJ1-1|.|.|TRBV19
TGTGCCAGTGCTGCGCCGAGGTCGTGGGCTGAAGCTTTCTTT
CASAAPRSWAEAFF
>13|TRBJ1-5|.|once|TRBV4-1
TGCGCCAGCAGCCAAGAATACCTTCAGCCCCAGCATTTT
CASSQEYLQPQHF
>15|TRBJ2-7|.|.|TRBV28
TGTGCCAGCAGTTTTCACGCGATGCTTACCTACGAGCAGTACTTC
CASSFHAMLTYEQYF
>13|TRBJ2-5|.|.|TRBV11-3
TGTGCCAGCAGCCTCCGTGAGGAGGAGACCCAGTACTTC
CASSLREEETQYF
>14|TRBJ1-2|TRBD1|.|TRBV5-4
TGTGCCAGCAGCCTCGGACAGGGGGACTATGGCTACACCTTC
CASSLGQGDYGYTF
>14|TRBJ2-7|TRBD2|.|TRBV7-9
TGTGCCAGCTCACTTAGCGGGGCGGGCTACGAGCAGTACTTC
CASSLSGAGYEQYF
>14|TRBJ1-2|.|once|TRBV5-1
TGCGCCACCGGAGGGGGACCCGGCGGCTATGGCTACACCTTC
CATGGGPGGYGYTF
>13|TRBJ2-3|.|.|TRBV30
TGTGCCTGGATCCGCTTCGAGACAGATACGCAGTATTTT
CAWIRFETDTQYF
>14|TRBJ1-5|.|.|TRBV7-2
TGTGCCAGCAGCCGTAGGGGGGACAATCAGCCCCAGCATTTT
CASSRRGDNQPQHF
>16|TRBJ2-7|.|.|TRBV6-1
TGTGCCAGCAGTGAAGGACAGGTCCTTTCGAACCGGGAGCAGTACTTC
CASSEGQVLSNREQYF
>14|TRBJ1-5|TRBD1|.|TRBV28
TGTGCCAGCAGTTTAGGGACAGTGGAACAGCCCCAGCATTTT
CASSLGTVEQPQHF
>15|TRBJ2-7|TRBD2|once|TRBV5-1
TGCGCCAGCAGCGGTGGAGGGACTAGCGACTACGAGCAGTACTTC
CASSGGGTSDYEQYF
>14|TRBJ2-1|.|.|TRBV3-1/TRBV3-2
TGTGCCAGCAGTCGCGCAGGGTTCGACGGTGAGCAGTTCTTC
CASSRAGFDGEQFF
>15|TRBJ1-1|.|.|TRBV28
TGTGCCAGCAGTTTTAGGGGGGCCCTGCTGATTGAAGCTTTCTTT
CASSFRGALLIEAFF
>13|TRBJ2-3|.|.|TRBV3-1/TRBV3-2
TGTGCCAGCAGCCCACCTAGCACAGATACGCAGTATTTT
CASSPPSTDTQYF
>15|TRBJ2-3|.|.|TRBV19
TGTGCCAGTAGTATAGGGGGACCTTACACAGATACGCAGTATTTT
CASSIGGPYTDTQYF
>13|TRBJ2-7|.|.|TRBV6-5
TGTGCCAGCCAGGAGGGGCCCCCTTACGAGCAGTACTTC
CASQEGPPYEQYF
>11|TRBJ1-4|.|.|TRBV18
TGTGCCAGCTCACGAAAAGAAAAACTGTTTTTT
CASSRKEKLFF
>14|TRBJ2-7|TRBD1|.|TRBV5-4
TGTGCCAGCAGACCAGGACAGGTGGTCAACGAGCAGTACTTC
CASRPGQVVNEQYF
>14|TRBJ1-1|TRBD1|once|TRBV27
TGTGCCAGCAGTTTAACAGGGGGGAACACTGAAGCTTTCTTT
CASSLTGGNTEAFF
>15|TRBJ1-1|.|.|TRBV5-6
TGTGCCAGCAGCTTGGCAGGTGGGGGGAACACTGAAGCTTTCTTT
CASSLAGGGNTEAFF
>13|TRBJ1-2|.|.|TRBV6-5
TGTGCCAGGTCGACGGGAGGGTCGGGCGGCTACACCTTC
CARSTGGSGGYTF
>14|TRBJ2-7|.|.|TRBV9
TGTGCCAGCAGCGTCTCAGATAGCCCCTACGAGCAGTACTTC
CASSVSDSPYEQYF
>15|TRBJ2-3|.|.|TRBV18
TGTGCCAGCTCATCGCTAATACTGACAGAATCGACGCAGTATTTT
CASSSLILTESTQYF
>16|TRBJ1-5|.|.|TRBV5-1
TGCGCCAGCAGCTTGGGGGGTTTACAGGGCAATCAGCCCCAGCATTTT
CASSLGGLQGNQPQHF
>14|TRBJ2-7|TRBD1|.|TRBV28
TGTGCCAGCAGGGCCGGACAGGCCTCCTACGAGCAGTACTTC
CASRAGQASYEQYF
>16|TRBJ2-1|.|.|TRBV6-5
TGTGCCAGCAGTTACACGTCCGGGGCAACCTACAATGAGCAGTTCTTC
CASSYTSGATYNEQFF
>14|TRBJ2-5|.|.|TRBV18
TGTGCCAGCTCACCACCGGTTTCGCCTGAGACCCAGTACTTC
CASSPPVSPETQYF
>13|TRBJ2-1|.|.|TRBV7-3
TGTGCCAGCAGCTCCCGCTCCTACAATGAGCAGTTCTTC
CASSSRSYNEQFF
>16|TRBJ1-1|.|once|TRBV15
TGTGCCACCAGCAGAGATAGGGGCCCCTCATCCGGGGTGGCTTTCTTT
CATSRDRGPSSGVAFF